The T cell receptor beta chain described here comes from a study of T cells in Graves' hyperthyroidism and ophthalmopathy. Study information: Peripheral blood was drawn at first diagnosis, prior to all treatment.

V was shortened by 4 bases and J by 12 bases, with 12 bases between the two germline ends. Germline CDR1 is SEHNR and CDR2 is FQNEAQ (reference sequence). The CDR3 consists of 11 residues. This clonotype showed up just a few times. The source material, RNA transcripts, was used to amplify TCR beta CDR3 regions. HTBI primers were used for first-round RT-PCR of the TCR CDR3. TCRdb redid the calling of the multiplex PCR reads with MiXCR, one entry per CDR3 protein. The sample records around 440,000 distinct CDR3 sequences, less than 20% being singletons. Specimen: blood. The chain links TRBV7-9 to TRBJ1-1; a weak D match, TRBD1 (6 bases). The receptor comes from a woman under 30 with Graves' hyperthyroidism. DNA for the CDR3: TGTGCCAGCAGCTCACAGGGAACGACTTTCTTT. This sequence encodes CASSSQGTTFF.